This T cell receptor beta chain was retrieved from a study of cytomegalovirus exposure and HLA in healthy donors. Study-wide results and limits: Prediction of most subjects' HLA-A and HLA-B alleles by TCR beta sequences was reportedly accurate. A later analysis reportedly found that, within productive TCRs, an Asian-associated ancestry cluster had fewer N-insertions than the mean observed across the roughly 670 donors. Later analysis suggested links between common viral pathogens and several top significant clusters.

Nominally healthy donors were sampled, though unrecorded immune exposures were likely. PCR involved 60 Vbeta and 13 Jbeta primers. Here immunoSEQ multiplex PCR was the method, and the copy in TCRdb shows in-frame clones only, minus some. This sample carries some 52,000 clones, with more than 9% going to the ten biggest clones. V dropped 10 bases and J dropped 2; count of bases not matched to a gene: 8. CDR3 length equals 15 residues. Per germline, CDR1 MNHNS and CDR2 SASEGT. Concerning this clone: Its antigen remains unidentified.

This receptor was obtained from a woman aged 60 to 75 in good health and CMV-seropositive. The chain employs TRBV6-1 and TRBJ2-2; TRBD2 matches 9 bases. Sequenced material: PBMCs. DNA for the CDR3: TGTGCCACGACGTGGGGACTAGCAAACACCGGGGAGCTGTTTTTT. Protein sequence: CATTWGLANTGELFF.